This T cell receptor beta chain is drawn from a study of T cell clones after liver transplantation. This table comes from immunoSEQ multiplex PCR, and its TCRdb copy is limited to in-frame clones, with some not included. The sample yields more than 95,000 clones, around four fifths seen once. The V and J ends lost 5 bases and 5 bases respectively, with 10 bases between them. CDR1 and CDR2 (germline): SGHRS, YFSETQ. CDR3 length equals 12 residues. Specimen: CD4+ T cells from blood, collected before liver transplant. The chain combines TRBV5-1 with TRBJ1-2, with a tentative D call TRBD1 (5 bases). The clonotype was recovered from a human donor who received a liver transplant. This CDR3 reads CASRGLRYGYTF. CDR3 DNA: TGCGCCAGCAGGGGGCTTAGGTATGGCTACACCTTC. Combining the CDR3 with reference TRBV5-1 and TRBJ1-2 gives the whole variable domain KAGVTQTPRYLIKTRGQQVTLSCSPISGHRSVSWYQQTPGQGLQFLFEYFSETQRNKGNFPGRFSGRQFSNSRSEMNVSTLELGDSALYLCASRGLRYGYTFGSGTRLTVV.